The rows below give T cell receptor beta chains drawn from one sample of a study of blood T cell repertoires in COVID-19. The assay was immunoSEQ multiplex PCR, and TCRdb's table has in-frame clones only and misses some. The sample consists of 150,000 or so clones, around 90% of them appearing once. The sequenced sample consisted of PBMCs or T cells enriched from blood (not recorded which). All receptors come from a woman between 35 and 50 years old who had been exposed to COVID-19. CDR3s include the opening cysteine and the closing phenylalanine or tryptophan. D genes are given only for firm matches. Clone size is not always given. Where it is, it says once, few, many or a class for expanded clones.

CDR3nt: TGTGCCAGCAGTCCGCGCCCAGGGGTCTATGGCTACACCTTC
CDR3aa: CASSPRPGVYGYTF
d_gene: .
j_gene: TRBJ1-2
abundance: .
v_gene: TRBV28

CDR3nt: TGTGCCAGCAGTTACGTGGACAGGGGGAACACTGAAGCTTTCTTT
CDR3aa: CASSYVDRGNTEAFF
d_gene: TRBD1
j_gene: TRBJ1-1
abundance: once
v_gene: TRBV6-6

CDR3nt: TGTGCCAGTAGGACCACCGACAGGGGAGGGTCTGGGGCCAACGTCCTGACTTTC
CDR3aa: CASRTTDRGGSGANVLTF
d_gene: .
j_gene: TRBJ2-6
abundance: .
v_gene: TRBV19

CDR3nt: TGCGCCAGCAGCTTCCCTGGGACTAGCGGGGGGGTCACAGATACGCAGTATTTT
CDR3aa: CASSFPGTSGGVTDTQYF
d_gene: TRBD2
j_gene: TRBJ2-3
abundance: .
v_gene: TRBV5-1

CDR3nt: TGTGCCAGCAGTGCGGGACAGGGCCGAGGGACCCTCCACTTT
CDR3aa: CASSAGQGRGTLHF
d_gene: TRBD1
j_gene: TRBJ1-6
abundance: .
v_gene: TRBV2

CDR3nt: TGTGCCAGCAGCTCCGGGACTAGCTTCTACGAGCAGTACTTC
CDR3aa: CASSSGTSFYEQYF
d_gene: TRBD2
j_gene: TRBJ2-7
abundance: .
v_gene: TRBV7-9

CDR3nt: TGTGCCAGCAGGCCCAGGGAGGGCGAAAAACTGTTTTTT
CDR3aa: CASRPREGEKLFF
d_gene: .
j_gene: TRBJ1-4
abundance: once
v_gene: TRBV5-8

CDR3nt: TGTGCCAGCATGGCGGGGCCGCACGATAGTGAGCAGTACTTC
CDR3aa: CASMAGPHDSEQYF
d_gene: .
j_gene: TRBJ2-7
abundance: .
v_gene: TRBV6-5

CDR3nt: TGTGCCAGTAGTATCGAGGTTACTAGCGGGAGACGAAATGAGCAGTTCTTC
CDR3aa: CASSIEVTSGRRNEQFF
d_gene: TRBD2
j_gene: TRBJ2-1
abundance: once
v_gene: TRBV19

CDR3nt: TGTGCCAGCGGCCGAGGGGGATCCGGTAATGAAAAACTGTTTTTT
CDR3aa: CASGRGGSGNEKLFF
d_gene: .
j_gene: TRBJ1-4
abundance: once
v_gene: TRBV6-2/TRBV6-3

CDR3nt: TGTGCCAGCAGCCAAGTGCGTCTAGCGGGATTCGGAGATACGCAGTATTTT
CDR3aa: CASSQVRLAGFGDTQYF
d_gene: TRBD2
j_gene: TRBJ2-3
abundance: .
v_gene: TRBV14

CDR3nt: TGTGCCAGCAGTTCCGAGGCAGCGTTGAACACTGAAGCTTTCTTT
CDR3aa: CASSSEAALNTEAFF
d_gene: .
j_gene: TRBJ1-1
abundance: .
v_gene: TRBV27

CDR3nt: TGTGCCAGCAGCCAAAGGGCAGGGGCTGTTCTTAACTATGGCTACACCTTC
CDR3aa: CASSQRAGAVLNYGYTF
d_gene: .
j_gene: TRBJ1-2
abundance: .
v_gene: TRBV3-1/TRBV3-2

CDR3nt: TGTGCCAGCAGCCTACCAGGGGGCGAGCAGTACTTC
CDR3aa: CASSLPGGEQYF
d_gene: TRBD1
j_gene: TRBJ2-7
abundance: .
v_gene: TRBV3-1/TRBV3-2

CDR3nt: TGCGCCAGCAGCCAAGACGGCGGTTATCAGCCCCAGCATTTT
CDR3aa: CASSQDGGYQPQHF
d_gene: .
j_gene: TRBJ1-5
abundance: .
v_gene: TRBV4-1

CDR3nt: TGTGCCAGCACCGAGGGGGACGCAGACAAGCAGTACTTC
CDR3aa: CASTEGDADKQYF
d_gene: .
j_gene: TRBJ2-7
abundance: .
v_gene: TRBV6-5

CDR3nt: TGCAGCGCCCTTGGACTAGACGGCTACACCTTC
CDR3aa: CSALGLDGYTF
d_gene: .
j_gene: TRBJ1-2
abundance: .
v_gene: TRBV29-1

CDR3nt: TGTGCCAGCAGCCACGGTATGACAGGGGGTGGGACTGAAGCTTTCTTT
CDR3aa: CASSHGMTGGGTEAFF
d_gene: TRBD1
j_gene: TRBJ1-1
abundance: .
v_gene: TRBV3-1/TRBV3-2

CDR3nt: TGTGCCATCAGTGAACGGACAGGGGGGGGAACTGAAGCTTTCTTT
CDR3aa: CAISERTGGGTEAFF
d_gene: TRBD1
j_gene: TRBJ1-1
abundance: .
v_gene: TRBV10-3

CDR3nt: TGCGCCAGCAGCCAAGTCTCAGGGAAACAAGAGTTAGGGACCCAGTACTTC
CDR3aa: CASSQVSGKQELGTQYF
d_gene: .
j_gene: TRBJ2-5
abundance: .
v_gene: TRBV4-1

CDR3nt: TGTGCCAGTAGTATTTCGGCCAGGGGACACGAGCAGTACTTC
CDR3aa: CASSISARGHEQYF
d_gene: .
j_gene: TRBJ2-7
abundance: .
v_gene: TRBV19

CDR3nt: TGCAGCGTTGATCGGGATGGGTCCTACGAGCAGTACTTC
CDR3aa: CSVDRDGSYEQYF
d_gene: .
j_gene: TRBJ2-7
abundance: few
v_gene: TRBV29-1

CDR3nt: TGTGCCAGCAGCTTAGGGGGGGGGTACCAAGAGACCCAGTACTTC
CDR3aa: CASSLGGGYQETQYF
d_gene: TRBD2
j_gene: TRBJ2-5
abundance: .
v_gene: TRBV7-7

CDR3nt: TGTGCCAGCAACGGCAGGGCTTACGAGCAGTACTTC
CDR3aa: CASNGRAYEQYF
d_gene: .
j_gene: TRBJ2-7
abundance: .
v_gene: TRBV5-6

CDR3nt: TGTGCCAGCAGCGTAGCTTGGAGGAGAAATGAGCAGTTCTTC
CDR3aa: CASSVAWRRNEQFF
d_gene: .
j_gene: TRBJ2-1
abundance: .
v_gene: TRBV9

CDR3nt: TGTGCCAGCAGGGAAGACAGATATGGCTACACCTTC
CDR3aa: CASREDRYGYTF
d_gene: .
j_gene: TRBJ1-2
abundance: .
v_gene: TRBV27

CDR3nt: TGCGCCAGCAGTCAATCGCTAGGGGGCCCGTACCAAGAGACCCAGTACTTC
CDR3aa: CASSQSLGGPYQETQYF
d_gene: TRBD1
j_gene: TRBJ2-5
abundance: .
v_gene: TRBV23-1

CDR3nt: TGTGCCAGCAGCTTATCCCCAATACAGGGGGCTGGGGCCAACGTCCTGACTTTC
CDR3aa: CASSLSPIQGAGANVLTF
d_gene: TRBD1
j_gene: TRBJ2-6
abundance: few
v_gene: TRBV11-2

CDR3nt: TGTGCCAGCAGCCAAGATGGTGGACAGGGGGCACATGGCTACACCTTC
CDR3aa: CASSQDGGQGAHGYTF
d_gene: TRBD1
j_gene: TRBJ1-2
abundance: once
v_gene: TRBV3-1/TRBV3-2

CDR3nt: TGCGCCAGCAGCTTTGCAGGGGGCGTCGCAGATACGCAGTATTTT
CDR3aa: CASSFAGGVADTQYF
d_gene: TRBD1
j_gene: TRBJ2-3
abundance: .
v_gene: TRBV5-1

CDR3nt: TGTGCCAGCAGTATATGGGGGACAGGGCCGGGACGGGCTGAAGCTTTCTTT
CDR3aa: CASSIWGTGPGRAEAFF
d_gene: TRBD1
j_gene: TRBJ1-1
abundance: .
v_gene: TRBV4-2

CDR3nt: TGCGCCAGCGGGGAAGCGGGGAACTACGAGCAGTACTTC
CDR3aa: CASGEAGNYEQYF
d_gene: TRBD2
j_gene: TRBJ2-7
abundance: .
v_gene: TRBV4-1

CDR3nt: TGCGCCAGCAGCCAAGAATTGACGGGAGGTAATTCACCCCTCCACTTT
CDR3aa: CASSQELTGGNSPLHF
d_gene: .
j_gene: TRBJ1-6
abundance: .
v_gene: TRBV4-1

CDR3nt: TGCGCCAGCAGCTTGAAACAGGGGGGCACAGATACGCAGTATTTT
CDR3aa: CASSLKQGGTDTQYF
d_gene: TRBD1
j_gene: TRBJ2-3
abundance: .
v_gene: TRBV5-1

CDR3nt: TGTGCCAGCAGGATATCCGGGACTCAGGGTTCACCCCTCCACTTT
CDR3aa: CASRISGTQGSPLHF
d_gene: .
j_gene: TRBJ1-6
abundance: .
v_gene: TRBV6-5

CDR3nt: TGTGCCAGCAGCTCGTCAGGTCAAGAGACCCAGTACTTC
CDR3aa: CASSSSGQETQYF
d_gene: .
j_gene: TRBJ2-5
abundance: .
v_gene: TRBV7-9

CDR3nt: TGCAGCGTTGAACGCGGGACAGGGGGGCATGAGCAGTTCTTC
CDR3aa: CSVERGTGGHEQFF
d_gene: TRBD1
j_gene: TRBJ2-1
abundance: .
v_gene: TRBV29-1